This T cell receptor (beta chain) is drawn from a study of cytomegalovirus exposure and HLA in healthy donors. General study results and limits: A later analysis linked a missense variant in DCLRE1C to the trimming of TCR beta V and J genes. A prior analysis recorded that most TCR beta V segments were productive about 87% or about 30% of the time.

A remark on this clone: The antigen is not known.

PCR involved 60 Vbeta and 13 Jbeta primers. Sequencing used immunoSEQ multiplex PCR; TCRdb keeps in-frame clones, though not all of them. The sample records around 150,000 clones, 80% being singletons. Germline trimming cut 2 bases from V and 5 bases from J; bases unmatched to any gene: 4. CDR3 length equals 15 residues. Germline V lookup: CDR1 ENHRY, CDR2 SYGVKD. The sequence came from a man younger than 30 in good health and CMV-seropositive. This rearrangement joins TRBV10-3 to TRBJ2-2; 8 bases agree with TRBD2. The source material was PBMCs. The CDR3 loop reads CAISEKGLETGELFF. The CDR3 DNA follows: TGTGCCATCAGTGAGAAGGGACTAGAAACCGGGGAGCTGTTTTTT.